Below are 27 T cell receptor beta chains sequenced from a single sample in a study of T cell repertoires in cytomegalovirus infection. Via MiXCR, TCRdb re-called the reads, giving one row per CDR3 protein. The data contain nearly 450,000 distinct CDR3 sequences, 25% to 40% of them singletons. Input material: PBMCs. These receptor sequences come from a human donor in good health (CMV status not recorded). Some clones in this sample may be carry-over from other donors' samples.

A note on this clonotype: A much larger clone is a single base away; this may be a read error. The CDR3 does not end in the conserved phenylalanine or tryptophan, so this is likely a read error. The rearrangement joins TRBV7-2 to TRBJ2-5; no reliable D call. The CDR3 length is 14 residues. Trimming left V 2 bases short and J 5 bases short, with 12 bases between. From germline, CDR1 is SGHTA and CDR2 FQGNSA. The CDR3 spells CASSLRPGSETQYL. DNA of the CDR3: TGTGCCAGCAGCTTAAGGCCCGGGTCGGAGACCCAGTACTTA.

This clonotype was counted a few times. The J gene is TRBJ2-1, the V gene TRBV4-1, with 9 nucleotides matching TRBD1. The CDR3 extends over 14 amino acids. In germline, CDR1 is MGHRA, CDR2 YSYEKL. Germline trimming cut 4 bases from V and 8 bases from J; bases unmatched to any gene: 6. CDR3 nucleotides: TGCGCCAGCAGCCCCGGGACAGGGTGGCATGAGCAGTTCTTC. It specifies CASSPGTGWHEQFF.

The chain carries TRBV29-1 and TRBJ2-2; the match to TRBD1 covers 9 bases. V lost 2 bases to trimming and J lost 7 bases; unmatched junction nucleotides: 5. There are 14 residues in the CDR3. Germline assignment: CDR1 SQVTM and CDR2 ANQGSEA. The CDR3 region is CSVEKTGGSGELFF. The CDR3, as DNA: TGCAGCGTTGAAAAAACAGGGGGCAGCGGGGAGCTGTTTTTT.

J is TRBJ2-4 and V is TRBV12-3 or TRBV12-4, with 8 positions matching TRBD2. CDR3 length: 13 residues. V lost 10 bases, J lost 3 bases, and 5 bases stayed unmatched. CDR3 amino acids: CATAGTSKNIQYF. CDR3 sequence (DNA): TGTGCCACCGCCGGGACTAGCAAAAACATTCAGTACTTC.

This clonotype was found many times. The chain couples TRBV7-8 to TRBJ1-1, with 10 nucleotides matching TRBD1. The CDR3 is 17 amino acids. V lost 2 bases, J lost 0 bases, and 6 bases stayed unmatched. The germline CDR1 and CDR2 sequences are SGHVS and FQNEAQ. The CDR3 bases are TGTGCCAGCAGCTTACGGACAGGGGGAGGTCTGAACACTGAAGCTTTCTTT. Its translation: CASSLRTGGGLNTEAFF.

The rearrangement links TRBV30 to TRBJ1-1; no firm D call. V lost 3 bases, J lost 1 base, and 9 bases lay in between. CDR1 is GTSNPN and CDR2 is SVGIG in the germline V gene (reference sequence). The CDR3 consists of 13 residues. The CDR3 sequence: CAWRTERNTEAFF. In nucleotides, the CDR3 is TGTGCCTGGAGAACCGAAAGGAACACTGAAGCTTTCTTT. Together with reference TRBV30 and TRBJ1-1, the CDR3 gives the full variable domain: SQTIHQWPATLVQPVGSPLSLECTVEGTSNPNLYWYRQAAGRGLQLLFYSVGIGQISSEVPQNLSASRPQDRQFILSSKKLLLSDSGFYLCAWRTERNTEAFFGQGTRLTVV.

The gene calls are TRBV12-3 or TRBV12-4 and TRBJ1-1, with D maybe TRBD1 (5 bases). The CDR3 is 12 residues long. V gave up 8 bases and J gave up 5 bases, with 12 bases separating them. The CDR3 is CASGGVRTEAFF. The CDR3 region has the DNA TGTGCCAGCGGGGGGGTGAGGACTGAAGCTTTCTTT.

Concerning this clonotype: Without the conserved terminal phenylalanine or tryptophan, this CDR3 likely stems from a read error. The rearrangement uses TRBV20-1 and TRBJ1-3, with D unclear. The CDR3 runs 13 residues. Germline CDR1 and CDR2: DFQATT and SNEGSKA (reference sequence). CDR3 region: CSARDDSGNTIYL. The DNA of the CDR3 is TGCAGTGCTCGAGATGACTCTGGAAACACTATATATTTG.

A word on this clonotype: The junction and the germline gene differ at one end; a read error may be behind it. The chain combines TRBV5-1 with TRBJ1-4; tentatively, D is TRBD1 (5 bases). The CDR3 has 16 amino acids. CDR1 is SGHRS, CDR2 YFSETQ, per germline. CDR3 nucleotide sequence: TGCGCCAGCAGCCCCGGAGGCGGGGCCCAAAATGAAAATCTGTTTTTT. Its protein product is CASSPGGGAQNENLFF. Full variable domain (missing parts from reference TRBV5-1 and TRBJ1-4): KAGVTQTPRYLIKTRGQQVTLSCSPISGHRSVSWYQQTPGQGLQFLFEYFSETQRNKGNFPGRFSGRQFSNSRSEMNVSTLELGDSALYLCASSPGGGAQNENLFFGSGTQLSVL.

J is TRBJ2-1 and V is TRBV19; D remains ambiguous. Germline loops: CDR1 LNHDA, CDR2 SQIVND (reference sequence). V was pared by 1 base and J by 3 bases, with 7 bases between. The CDR3 sequence is 14 residues long. CDR3 sequence: CASSIARDYNEQFF. The CDR3 region has the DNA TGTGCCAGTAGTATAGCCAGAGACTACAATGAGCAGTTCTTC. The full variable domain, in which reference TRBV19 and TRBJ2-1 provide the parts outside the CDR3, is DGGITQSPKYLFRKEGQNVTLSCEQNLNHDAMYWYRQDPGQGLRLIYYSQIVNDFQKGDIAEGYSVSREKKESFPLTVTSAQKNPTAFYLCASSIARDYNEQFFGPGTRLTVL.

This clonotype was recorded at least ten times. The chain couples TRBV7-6 to TRBJ2-5, with TRBD1 matching over 7 bases. The J segment lost 3 bases and the V segment lost 3 bases, leaving 7 bases of the junction unmatched. CDR1 and CDR2 from the germline V gene are SGHVS and FNYEAQ. The CDR3 extends over 15 amino acids. The CDR3 spells CASSFTGTEEETQYF. The CDR3 DNA sequence: TGTGCCAGCAGCTTCACCGGGACAGAGGAAGAGACCCAGTACTTC.

This clonotype was observed many times. The chain couples TRBV7-8 to TRBJ2-4, with 7 bases lining up with TRBD2. The V gene's germline CDR1 is SGHVS and CDR2 FQNEAQ. The CDR3 loop spans 17 amino acids. J gave up 2 bases and V 3 bases, and 10 bases lay outside the gene matches. CDR3 bases: TGTGCCAGCAGCTTTCTCTCCGGGGGAGGGACCAAAAACATTCAGTACTTC. Its protein product is CASSFLSGGGTKNIQYF.

This clonotype came up many times. This chain connects TRBV7-8 to TRBJ1-2; 7 bases fit TRBD1. J lost 3 bases, V lost 5 bases, and 12 bases had no gene match. Germline lookup yields CDR1 SGHVS and CDR2 FQNEAQ. The CDR3 covers 16 residues. CDR3 amino acids: CASSPQGQGVDYGYTF. DNA of the CDR3: TGTGCCAGCAGCCCCCAGGGGCAGGGGGTCGACTATGGCTACACCTTC. Full variable domain (rest looked up from reference TRBV7-8 and TRBJ1-2): GAGVSQSPRYKVAKRGQDVALRCDPISGHVSLFWYQQALGQGPEFLTYFQNEAQLDKSGLPSDRFFAERPEGSVSTLKIQRTQQEDSAVYLCASSPQGQGVDYGYTFGSGTRLTVV.

As regards this clonotype: One end of the junction varies from germline; a read error may be responsible. The V gene is TRBV28, the J gene TRBJ2-4, with TRBD1 matching over 7 bases. The germline gives CDR1 MDHEN, CDR2 SYDVKM. The CDR3 covers 15 residues. As DNA, the CDR3 is TGTGCCAGCGGTTCCTTGACAGGGTTTGCAAACATTAAGTACTTC. This gives the protein CASGSLTGFANIKYF. Full variable domain (rest looked up from reference TRBV28 and TRBJ2-4): DVKVTQSSRYLVKRTGEKVFLECVQDMDHENMFWYRQDPGLGLRLIYFSYDVKMKEKGDIPEGYSVSREKKERFSLILESASTNQTSMYLCASGSLTGFANIKYFGAGTRLSVL.

The chain employs TRBV14 and TRBJ1-2, with D hard to call. The CDR3 loop spans 13 amino acids. The germline V and J ends were trimmed by 0 bases and 2 bases, with 4 bases remaining between them. Germline-derived CDR1 and CDR2 are SGHDN and FVKESK. Written as DNA, the CDR3 is TGTGCCAGCAGCCAAGATTTGAACTATGGCTACACCTTC. It translates to CASSQDLNYGYTF.

This clonotype was found a few times. The chain carries TRBV6-2 or TRBV6-3 and TRBJ2-7; a weak D match, TRBD2 (7 bases). V lost 5 bases, J lost 5 bases, and 19 bases lay in between. Germline CDR1 reads MNHEY; CDR2 reads SVGEGT. The CDR3 has 15 amino acids. CDR3 sequence reads: CASSTPGGGRNEQYF. The DNA of the CDR3 is TGTGCCAGCAGTACGCCCGGCGGGGGCCGTAACGAGCAGTACTTC.

For this clonotype: At one of its ends the junction is not consistent with the germline gene, which may arise from a read error. This chain connects TRBV7-6 to TRBJ2-1, with D possibly matching TRBD1 (5 bases). Looked up from germline, CDR1 is SGHVS and CDR2 is FNYEAQ. There are 13 residues in the CDR3. CDR3 protein: CASSPGIHKEQFF. As DNA, the CDR3 is TGTGCCAGCAGCCCAGGGATACACAAGGAGCAGTTCTTC. The full variable domain, in which reference TRBV7-6 and TRBJ2-1 provide the parts outside the CDR3, is GAGVSQSPRYKVTKRGQDVALRCDPISGHVSLYWYRQALGQGPEFLTYFNYEAQQDKSGLPNDRFSAERPEGSISTLTIQRTEQRDSAMYRCASSPGIHKEQFFGPGTRLTVL.

This chain connects TRBV2 to TRBJ1-2, with D perhaps matching TRBD1 (6 bases). V was cut by 5 bases and J by 8 bases, with 15 bases left in between. Germline assignment: CDR1 SNHLY and CDR2 FYNNEI. The CDR3 is made up of 13 amino acids. The CDR3 here is CASSRRGAGGYTF. For the CDR3, the DNA is TGTGCCAGCAGTCGTAGGGGGGCAGGGGGCTACACCTTC.

The CDR3 nucleotides are TGTGCCACCACTCGGTCGGGGGGGGAAGATACGCAGTATTTT. Residues: CATTRSGGEDTQYF. V usage is TRBV7-9 and J usage is TRBJ2-3; 8 bases are shared with TRBD2. The CDR3 sequence is 14 residues long. Germline V gene sequence: CDR1 SEHNR, CDR2 FQNEAQ (reference sequence). V lost 10 bases and J lost 5; bases outside the gene matches: 11.

This clonotype occurred a few times. This rearrangement joins TRBV12-3 or TRBV12-4 to TRBJ2-2; weak D call: TRBD1 (6 bases). Trimming left V 6 bases short and J 0 bases short, with 17 bases between. The CDR3 loop spans 17 amino acids. CDR3 region: CASRPQVGGPNTGELFF. CDR3 nucleotide sequence: TGTGCCAGCAGACCCCAGGTTGGGGGCCCGAACACCGGGGAGCTGTTTTTT.

A remark on this clonotype: Being one base from a much bigger clone, this may be a read error. J is TRBJ2-7 and V is TRBV7-2, with D unresolved. Trimming took 2 bases from V and 1 from J, leaving 3 bases between them. Germline values: CDR1 SGHTA, CDR2 FQGNSA. The length of the CDR3 is 12 residues. For the CDR3, the DNA is TGTACCAGCAGCTTAAGTTCCTACGAGCAGTACTTC. Its translation is CTSSLSSYEQYF.

The gene calls are TRBV7-6 and TRBJ2-5; D uncertain. The V and J ends lost 5 bases and 3 bases respectively, with 13 bases between them. The CDR3 is 14 amino acids. Germline V gene sequence: CDR1 SGHVS, CDR2 FNYEAQ. The CDR3 DNA follows: TGTGCCAGCAGCCCCCAACAGCTAAAAGAGACCCAGTACTTC. Residues: CASSPQQLKETQYF.

This clonotype was seen a few times. The chain couples TRBV6-2 or TRBV6-3 to TRBJ2-5; possibly TRBD2 for D (6 bases). Trimming took 6 bases from V and 3 from J, leaving 14 bases between them. CDR3 length: 14 residues. Germline-derived CDR1 and CDR2 are MNHEY and SVGEGT. The CDR3 reads CASSRLGREETQYF. For the CDR3, the DNA is TGTGCCAGCAGCCGACTAGGGCGGGAAGAGACCCAGTACTTC.

The table lists this clonotype with many counts. The chain combines TRBV6-1 with TRBJ2-6; 7 nucleotides line up with TRBD2. Germline CDR1 and CDR2: MNHNS and SASEGT. CDR3 length: 20 residues. Unmatched junction bases numbered 12, after V lost 1 base and J lost 0 bases. The CDR3 region is CASSEVGGRGAYSGANVLTF. The CDR3 DNA follows: TGTGCCAGCAGTGAAGTCGGGGGGAGGGGAGCGTACTCTGGGGCCAACGTCCTGACTTTC.

This clonotype turned up a few times. The chain employs TRBV7-9 and TRBJ2-3; 7 bases match TRBD2. Germline-derived CDR1 and CDR2 are SEHNR and FQNEAQ (reference sequence). This CDR3 is built from 21 residues. V lost 5 bases, J lost 1 base, and 24 bases stayed unmatched. The CDR3 DNA reads as TGTGCCAGCAGCCCGGAATCCGACGAGTGGACTAGAAGGATCGGCACAGATACGCAGTATTTT. Its translation is CASSPESDEWTRRIGTDTQYF.

Turning to this clonotype: A much larger clone lies one base from this, so it may be a read error. The chain uses TRBV7-2 and TRBJ1-1, with D unclear. Trimming stripped 1 base from V and 5 bases from J, with 8 bases between. CDR3 size: 13 residues. Germline V gene sequence: CDR1 SGHTA, CDR2 FQGNSA. CDR3 sequence: CASSLEVFTEAFF. The CDR3 DNA is TGTGCCAGCAGCTTAGAGGTATTTACTGAAGCTTTCTTT.

J is TRBJ2-2 and V is TRBV7-3; D ambiguous. The CDR3 length is 14 residues. V dropped 5 bases and J dropped 3 bases, with 10 bases sitting between them. Per germline, CDR1 SGHTA and CDR2 FQGTGA. In nucleotides, the CDR3 is TGTGCCAGCAGCCTAGTAGTAGACACCGGGGAGCTGTTTTTT. Translation: CASSLVVDTGELFF.